Below are 9 T cell receptor beta chains sequenced from a single sample in a study of T cell repertoires in cytomegalovirus infection. Each CDR3 protein is one row after TCRdb ran MiXCR on the reads. The table has hundreds of thousands of distinct CDR3 sequences, 35% seen once. Sequencing input: PBMCs. The receptors shown here come from a human donor in good health (CMV status not recorded). Some clones in this sample may be carry-over from other donors' samples.

In this sample, this clonotype turned up a few times. CDR3 nucleotide sequence: TGTGCCAGCAGTCACCCGGGACCCACCGAGCAGTACTTC. It is translated as CASSHPGPTEQYF. This chain connects TRBV12-3 or TRBV12-4 to TRBJ2-7; D is possibly TRBD1 or TRBD2 (5 bases each). CDR3 size: 13 residues. With 5 bases removed from V and 6 bases from J, the gap between germline ends came to 14 bases.

Regarding this clonotype: A read error may account for a junction end that differs from germline. The V gene is TRBV27, the J gene TRBJ1-6, with a possible D match to TRBD1 (6 bases). Germline CDR1 is MNHEY and CDR2 is SMNVEV (reference sequence). The CDR3 totals 15 residues. Written as DNA, the CDR3 is TGTGCCCGCAGTTTATCAGGGGCACAGAGTTCACCCCTCCACTTT. It specifies CARSLSGAQSSPLHF.

The chain is built from TRBV15 and TRBJ2-1; D not certain. CDR3 size: 13 residues. The germline CDR1 and CDR2 sequences are LNHNV and YYDKDF (reference sequence). V was trimmed by 0 bases and J by 9 bases, leaving 9 bases between them. CDR3 coding DNA: TGTGCCACCAGCAGAGATATCCGGGCTGAGCAGTTCTTC. Translation: CATSRDIRAEQFF.

This clonotype has at least ten counts. The chain recombines TRBV7-6 with TRBJ1-5; tentative D call: TRBD1 (6 bases). The CDR3 has 14 amino acids. V was trimmed by 1 base and J by 6 bases, leaving 10 bases between them. Germline V gives CDR1 SGHVS, CDR2 FNYEAQ. CDR3 region: CASSLDRVGQPQHF. CDR3 nucleotide sequence: TGTGCCAGCAGCTTAGACAGGGTTGGTCAGCCCCAGCATTTT.

The V call is TRBV30, the J call TRBJ2-1; 9 bases match TRBD2. J gave up 10 bases and V 2 bases, and 15 bases lay outside the gene matches. Germline V CDR1 and CDR2: GTSNPN, SVGIG (reference sequence). CDR3 length equals 16 residues. The CDR3 coding sequence is TGTGCCTGGAGTAGAGGTTTACAACTAGCGGGTGGGGAGCAGTTCTTC. This translates into CAWSRGLQLAGGEQFF.

This clonotype was seen many times. CDR3 residues: CASSTIRSGYTGELFF. CDR3 sequence (DNA): TGTGCCAGCAGTACTATCCGGTCAGGGTACACCGGGGAGCTGTTTTTT. This chain connects TRBV28 to TRBJ2-2, with D possibly matching TRBD1 (5 bases). CDR1 MDHEN and CDR2 SYDVKM come from the germline V gene. This CDR3 contains 16 residues. Between the trimmed V and J ends, which lost 5 bases and 3 bases, there was a span of 16 bases.

This chain links TRBV7-2 with TRBJ2-3; 9 positions agree with TRBD2. The V segment lost 6 bases and the J segment 0 bases; nucleotides outside the gene matches: 16. The V gene's germline CDR1 is SGHTA and CDR2 FQGNSA. This CDR3 is built from 19 residues. CDR3 protein: CASSIISTSGYISTDTQYF. CDR3 sequence (DNA): TGTGCCAGCAGTATAATATCGACTAGCGGATATATCAGCACAGATACGCAGTATTTT.

This clonotype has more than one count but fewer than ten. The chain links TRBV7-6 to TRBJ1-2; D may be TRBD1 (5 bases). The V gene's germline CDR1 is SGHVS and CDR2 FNYEAQ. V lost 1 base, J lost 4 bases, and 10 bases lay in between. The CDR3 length is 14 residues. CDR3 in amino acids: CASSLGTGTYGYTF. The CDR3 DNA sequence: TGTGCCAGCAGCTTAGGCACCGGGACCTATGGCTACACCTTC.

This clonotype was picked up a small number of times. V usage is TRBV7-8 and J usage is TRBJ2-5, with 9 bases fitting TRBD2. This CDR3 spans 18 amino acids. V shed 2 bases and J 4 bases; nucleotides not matched to a gene: 14. Germline V gene lookup returns CDR1 SGHVS and CDR2 FQNEAQ. CDR3 protein: CASSLPSGTSGRRETQYF. The CDR3 DNA sequence: TGTGCCAGCAGCTTACCCAGCGGGACCAGCGGGAGGAGAGAGACCCAGTACTTC.